This T cell receptor beta chain was found in a study of blood T cell repertoires in COVID-19. Measured with immunoSEQ multiplex PCR; TCRdb has only the in-frame clones, and not every one. Found here are around 230,000 clones, 70% to 90% of them singletons; the top ten hold 5% to 6.5%. Germline CDR1 reads SGDLS; CDR2 reads YYNGEE. Trimming cost V 2 bases and J 6 bases; bases outside gene matches: 7. The CDR3 runs 15 residues. The chain joins TRBV9 to TRBJ2-3, with TRBD2 matching over 9 bases. This TCR came from a man aged 50 to 59 with COVID-19, enrolled during active disease. The sequenced sample was peripheral blood. CDR3 sequence: CASSVASGAWDTQYF. The CDR3 nucleotides read TGTGCCAGCAGCGTTGCTAGCGGGGCATGGGATACGCAGTATTTT.